This T cell receptor (beta chain) originates from a study of blood T cells in healthy people across ages. J was trimmed by 1 base and V by 4 bases; bases with no gene match: 10. Looked up from germline, CDR1 is DFQATT and CDR2 is SNEGSKA (reference sequence). The CDR3 loop spans 18 amino acids. The use of a sample-barcoded 5' primer and a J-beta primer mix characterized a second PCR of about 7 to 12 cycles. TCRdb passed the 5' RACE reads through MiXCR, listing each CDR3 protein once. Of 700,000 to 950,000 distinct CDR3 sequences in the sample, roughly 64% were seen once. The chain uses TRBV20-1 and TRBJ2-4; TRBD2 matches 13 bases. The sample consisted of blood. The sequence was collected from a man aged 25 to 40 in good health. CDR3 in amino acids: CSAKPGLAGWGAKNIQYF. The CDR3, as DNA: TGCAGTGCTAAGCCGGGACTAGCGGGATGGGGGGCCAAAAACATTCAGTACTTC.